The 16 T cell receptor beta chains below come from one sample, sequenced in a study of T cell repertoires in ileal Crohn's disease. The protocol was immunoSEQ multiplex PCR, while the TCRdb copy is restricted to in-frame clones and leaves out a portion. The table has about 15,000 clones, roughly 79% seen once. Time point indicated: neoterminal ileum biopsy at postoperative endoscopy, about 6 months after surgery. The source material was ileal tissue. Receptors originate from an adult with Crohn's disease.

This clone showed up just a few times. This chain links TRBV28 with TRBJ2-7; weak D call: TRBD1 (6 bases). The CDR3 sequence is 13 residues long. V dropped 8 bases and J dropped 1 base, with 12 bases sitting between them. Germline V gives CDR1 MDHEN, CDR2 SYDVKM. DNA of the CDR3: TGTGCCAGCCGGACAGTACGTTCCTACGAGCAGTACTTC. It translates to CASRTVRSYEQYF.

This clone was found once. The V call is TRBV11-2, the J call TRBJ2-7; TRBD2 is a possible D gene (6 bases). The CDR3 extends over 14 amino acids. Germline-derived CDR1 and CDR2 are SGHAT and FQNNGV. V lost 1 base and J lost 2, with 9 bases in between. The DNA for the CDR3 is TGTGCCAGCAGCTTAGGTGGGGGGACCTACGAGCAGTACTTC. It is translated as CASSLGGGTYEQYF.

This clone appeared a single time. The CDR3 coding sequence is TGCGCCAGCAGCCTCCAGGGAAACACCGGGGAGCTGTTTTTT. Translated: CASSLQGNTGELFF. The gene calls are TRBV5-1 and TRBJ2-2, with D tentatively TRBD1 (5 bases). Germline values: CDR1 SGHRS, CDR2 YFSETQ. V was trimmed by 4 bases and J by 2 bases, leaving 9 bases between them. The CDR3 covers 14 residues. Supplemented by reference TRBV5-1 and TRBJ2-2, the full variable domain reads KAGVTQTPRYLIKTRGQQVTLSCSPISGHRSVSWYQQTPGQGLQFLFEYFSETQRNKGNFPGRFSGRQFSNSRSEMNVSTLELGDSALYLCASSLQGNTGELFFGEGSRLTVL.

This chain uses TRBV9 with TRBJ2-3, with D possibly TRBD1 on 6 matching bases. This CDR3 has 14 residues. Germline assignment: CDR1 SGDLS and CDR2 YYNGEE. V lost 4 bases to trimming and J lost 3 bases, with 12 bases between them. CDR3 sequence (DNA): TGTGCCAGCAGCCGGGACAACCCAACAGATACGCAGTATTTT. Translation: CASSRDNPTDTQYF.

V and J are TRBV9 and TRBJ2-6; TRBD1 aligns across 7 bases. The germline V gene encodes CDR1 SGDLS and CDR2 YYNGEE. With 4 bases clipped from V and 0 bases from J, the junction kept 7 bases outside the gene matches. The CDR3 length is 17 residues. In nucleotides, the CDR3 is TGTGCCAGCAGCACGGGACAGCGGAGCTCTGGGGCCAACGTCCTGACTTTC. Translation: CASSTGQRSSGANVLTF.

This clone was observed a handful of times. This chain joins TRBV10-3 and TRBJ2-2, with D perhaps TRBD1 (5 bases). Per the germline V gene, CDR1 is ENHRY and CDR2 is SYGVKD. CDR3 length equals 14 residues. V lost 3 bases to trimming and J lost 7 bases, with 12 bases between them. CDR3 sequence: CAISDSTRDGELFF. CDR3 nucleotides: TGTGCCATCAGTGATTCGACCAGGGACGGGGAGCTGTTTTTT.

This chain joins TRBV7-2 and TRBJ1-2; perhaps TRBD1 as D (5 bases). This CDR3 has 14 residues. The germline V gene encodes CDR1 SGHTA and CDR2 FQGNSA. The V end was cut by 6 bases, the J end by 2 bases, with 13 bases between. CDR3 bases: TGTGCCAGCAGGGCCGACAGTACAAACTATGGCTACACCTTC. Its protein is CASRADSTNYGYTF.

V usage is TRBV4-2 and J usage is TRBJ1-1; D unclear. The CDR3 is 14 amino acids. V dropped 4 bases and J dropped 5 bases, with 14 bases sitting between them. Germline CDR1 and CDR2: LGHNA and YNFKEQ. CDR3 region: CASSRGGWQTEAFF. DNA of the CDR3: TGTGCCAGCAGCCGAGGAGGGTGGCAGACTGAAGCTTTCTTT.

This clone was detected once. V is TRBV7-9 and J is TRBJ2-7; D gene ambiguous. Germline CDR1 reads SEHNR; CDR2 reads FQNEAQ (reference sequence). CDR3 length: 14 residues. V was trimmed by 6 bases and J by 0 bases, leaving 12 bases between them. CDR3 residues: CASSRTESSYEQYF. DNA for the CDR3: TGTGCCAGCAGTAGGACGGAGAGCTCCTACGAGCAGTACTTC.

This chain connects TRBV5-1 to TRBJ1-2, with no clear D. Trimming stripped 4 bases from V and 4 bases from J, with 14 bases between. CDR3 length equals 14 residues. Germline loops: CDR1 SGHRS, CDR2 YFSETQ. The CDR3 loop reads CASSNTTTGYGYTF. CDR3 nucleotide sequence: TGCGCCAGCAGCAACACAACGACCGGCTATGGCTACACCTTC.

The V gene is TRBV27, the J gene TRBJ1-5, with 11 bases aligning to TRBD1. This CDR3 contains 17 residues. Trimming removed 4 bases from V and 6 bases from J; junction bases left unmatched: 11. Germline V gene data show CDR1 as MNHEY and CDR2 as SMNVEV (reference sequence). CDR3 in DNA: TGTGCCAGCAGTTCAACCAACGGACAGGGGGCGGGTCAGCCCCAGCATTTT. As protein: CASSSTNGQGAGQPQHF.

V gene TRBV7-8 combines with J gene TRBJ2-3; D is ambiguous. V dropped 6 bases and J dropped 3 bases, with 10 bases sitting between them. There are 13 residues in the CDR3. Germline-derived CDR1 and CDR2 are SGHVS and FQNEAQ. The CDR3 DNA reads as TGTGCCAGCAGTTTTACTGGGACAGATACGCAGTATTTT. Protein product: CASSFTGTDTQYF.

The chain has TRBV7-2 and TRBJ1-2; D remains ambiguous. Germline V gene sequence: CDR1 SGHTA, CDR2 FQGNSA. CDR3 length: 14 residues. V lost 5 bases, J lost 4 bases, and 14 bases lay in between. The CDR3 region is CASSPQTGSYGYTF. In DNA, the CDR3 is TGTGCCAGCAGCCCTCAGACGGGCTCCTATGGCTACACCTTC.

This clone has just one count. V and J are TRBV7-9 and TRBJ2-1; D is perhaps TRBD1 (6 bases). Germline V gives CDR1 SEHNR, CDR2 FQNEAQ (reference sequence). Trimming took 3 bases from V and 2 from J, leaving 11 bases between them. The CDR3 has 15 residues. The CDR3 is CASSLFRGPYNEQFF. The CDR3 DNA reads TGTGCCAGCAGCTTGTTCAGGGGACCCTACAATGAGCAGTTCTTC.

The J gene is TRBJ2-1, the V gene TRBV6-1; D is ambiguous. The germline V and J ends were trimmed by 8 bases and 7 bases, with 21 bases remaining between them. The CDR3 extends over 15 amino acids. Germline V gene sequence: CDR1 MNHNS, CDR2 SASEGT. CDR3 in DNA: TGTGCCAGCGGTATGGACGCCCTTATCGTGAATGAGCAGTTCTTC. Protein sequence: CASGMDALIVNEQFF.

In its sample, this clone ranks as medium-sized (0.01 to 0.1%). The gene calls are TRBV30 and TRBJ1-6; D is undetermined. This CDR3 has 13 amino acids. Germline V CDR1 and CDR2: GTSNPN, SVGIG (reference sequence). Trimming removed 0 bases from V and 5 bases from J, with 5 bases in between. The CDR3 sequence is CAWSVLDNSPLHF. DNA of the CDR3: TGTGCCTGGAGTGTACTCGATAATTCACCCCTCCACTTT.